This passage covers 23 T cell receptor beta chains from one sample sequenced in a study of blood T cell repertoires in COVID-19. Some clones are missing from TCRdb's copy, which holds only in-frame ones; the method was immunoSEQ multiplex PCR. This table holds about 410,000 clones, less than 95% found once. Input material: PBMCs or T cells enriched from blood (not recorded which). All receptors come from a man aged 18 to 35 who had recovered from COVID-19.

The chain links TRBV6-5 to TRBJ2-3, with D tentatively TRBD1 (5 bases). CDR1 MNHEY and CDR2 SVGAGI come from the germline V gene. Trimming pared 5 bases from V and 0 bases from J, leaving 12 bases between. The CDR3 extends over 15 amino acids. In DNA form, the CDR3 reads TGTGCCAGCAGTACCTTGTGGGGCAGCACAGATACGCAGTATTTT. This encodes CASSTLWGSTDTQYF.

This chain links TRBV4-2 with TRBJ2-7; a weak D match, TRBD2 (6 bases). V was clipped by 0 bases and J by 4 bases, with 22 bases between them. CDR1 and CDR2 from the germline V gene are LGHNA and YNFKEQ. The CDR3 is made up of 18 amino acids. The CDR3 region has the DNA TGTGCCAGCAGCCAAGACCTCACTAGCCGTGATCGTTTTTACGAGCAGTACTTC. Translating gives CASSQDLTSRDRFYEQYF.

The V gene is TRBV7-3, the J gene TRBJ2-1, with D possibly matching TRBD2 (5 bases). The germline CDR1 and CDR2 sequences are SGHTA and FQGTGA. The length of the CDR3 is 15 residues. The V and J ends lost 3 bases and 1 base respectively, with 10 bases between them. The CDR3 DNA reads TGTGCCAGCAGCTTTGGTGGGAGTTCCTACAATGAGCAGTTCTTC. Translating gives CASSFGGSSYNEQFF.

The V call is TRBV3-1 (or the pseudogene TRBV3-2), the J call TRBJ1-2, with unresolved D. Trimming removed 4 bases at V and 8 bases at J, with 11 bases between. Looked up from germline, CDR1 is LGHDT and CDR2 is YNNKEL (reference sequence). The CDR3 runs to 12 residues. Here the CDR3 reads CASSPEGWGYTF. In DNA, the CDR3 is TGTGCCAGCAGCCCGGAGGGATGGGGCTACACCTTC.

This chain links TRBV7-9 with TRBJ2-3; 13 positions match TRBD2. V gave up 7 bases and J gave up 2 bases; unmatched junction bases: 6. The CDR3 has 16 residues. Germline loops: CDR1 SEHNR, CDR2 FQNEAQ (reference sequence). The CDR3 DNA sequence: TGTGCCAGCACCCGGGGGACTAGCGGGGACACAGATACGCAGTATTTT. Translating gives CASTRGTSGDTDTQYF.

The rearrangement joins TRBV11-2 to TRBJ1-1; D not resolved. Looked up from germline, CDR1 is SGHAT and CDR2 is FQNNGV. V lost 5 bases and J lost 6, with 13 bases in between. The CDR3 sequence is 13 residues long. This chain's CDR3 is CASSAIMRAEAFF. The CDR3 DNA follows: TGTGCCAGCAGCGCCATTATGAGGGCTGAAGCTTTCTTT. The whole variable domain, remainder taken from reference TRBV11-2 and TRBJ1-1, is EAGVAQSPRYKIIEKRQSVAFWCNPISGHATLYWYQQILGQGPKLLIQFQNNGVVDDSQLPKDRFSAERLKGVDSTLKIQPAKLEDSAVYLCASSAIMRAEAFFGQGTRLTVV.

The chain joins TRBV15 to TRBJ1-5; D unclear. Germline CDR1 LNHNV, CDR2 YYDKDF (reference sequence). The ends were cut back, 3 bases at V and 0 bases at J, with 9 bases in the middle. The CDR3 is made up of 15 amino acids. CDR3 amino acids: CATSSRETSNQPQHF. The CDR3 nucleotides are TGTGCCACCAGCAGTAGGGAGACTAGCAATCAGCCCCAGCATTTT.

The genes are TRBV27 and TRBJ1-5; D not certain. This CDR3 contains 14 residues. V shed 1 base and J shed 3 bases, with 7 bases lying between them. CDR1 is MNHEY and CDR2 is SMNVEV in the germline V gene (reference sequence). The CDR3 region has the DNA TGTGCCAGCAGTTTATACGGGGACAATCAGCCCCAGCATTTT. Protein: CASSLYGDNQPQHF.

The chain uses TRBV19 and TRBJ2-5; D may be TRBD2 (6 bases). The V end lost 6 bases, the J end lost 3 bases, and 14 bases lay between the germline ends. The germline gives CDR1 LNHDA, CDR2 SQIVND (reference sequence). The CDR3 is 14 amino acids. The CDR3 nucleotides read TGTGCCAGTAGCCCGGGACTGCTCAAAGAGACCCAGTACTTC. This translates into CASSPGLLKETQYF.

The chain is built from TRBV15 and TRBJ2-7; D perhaps matches TRBD2 (5 bases). CDR1 and CDR2 (germline): LNHNV, YYDKDF (reference sequence). The CDR3 has 13 residues. Trimming removed 0 bases at V and 5 bases at J, with 8 bases between. The CDR3 DNA is TGTGCCACCAGCAGAGAAGTCGGGAACGAGCAGTACTTC. Amino acids: CATSREVGNEQYF.

The chain recombines TRBV7-9 with TRBJ2-6; 7 positions match TRBD1. This CDR3 comprises 16 residues. Germline-derived CDR1 and CDR2 are SEHNR and FQNEAQ (reference sequence). V was clipped by 5 bases and J by 2 bases; unmatched bases: 6. CDR3 nucleotide sequence: TGTGCCAGCAGCCGACCCGGGACAGCTGGGGCCAACGTCCTGACTTTC. Translated, it gives CASSRPGTAGANVLTF.

The chain recombines TRBV2 with TRBJ1-5; 10 bases match TRBD1. Losses at the gene ends were 6 bases for V and 3 bases for J; bases not matched to a gene: 5. CDR3 length: 15 amino acids. Looked up from germline, CDR1 is SNHLY and CDR2 is FYNNEI. In DNA, the CDR3 is TGTGCCAGCAGCCCGGGGACAGGGGTCAATCAGCCCCAGCATTTT. Its protein product is CASSPGTGVNQPQHF.

The V and J genes are TRBV4-1 and TRBJ1-4; a weak D match, TRBD1 (5 bases). Germline-derived CDR1 and CDR2 are MGHRA and YSYEKL. The CDR3 spans 12 residues. The V gene lost 0 bases and the J gene lost 13 bases, with 9 bases spanning the gap. CDR3 loop: CASSQDLGGLFF. The CDR3 coding sequence is TGCGCCAGCAGCCAAGATTTGGGGGGACTGTTTTTT.

The chain links TRBV18 to TRBJ2-7, with D unclear. Trimming removed 1 base at V and 0 bases at J, with 16 bases between. This CDR3 is built from 17 residues. The germline CDR1 and CDR2 sequences are KGHSH and LQKENI. CDR3 coding DNA: TGTGCCAGCTCACCACTTTCCCCGAGCTCGAGCTCCTACGAGCAGTACTTC. Translation: CASSPLSPSSSSYEQYF.

For this clone: The sample holds other DNA sequences that translate to the same CDR3. The V and J genes are TRBV6-5 and TRBJ2-7; TRBD1 aligns across 10 bases. The CDR3 length is 13 residues. In germline, CDR1 is MNHEY, CDR2 SVGAGI. V shed 6 bases, J shed 4 bases, and the junction held 3 bases outside the gene matches. The CDR3 region is CASSRDRGYEQYF. In DNA, the CDR3 is TGTGCCAGCAGCCGGGACAGGGGTTACGAGCAGTACTTC.

The chain carries TRBV5-4 and TRBJ2-2; D is possibly TRBD2 (6 bases). The CDR3 extends over 14 amino acids. Trimming shortened V by 4 bases and J by 4 bases, and 11 bases separated the two germline ends. The germline V gene encodes CDR1 SGHNT and CDR2 YYREEE (reference sequence). This CDR3 reads CASSTPSVTGELFF. Here the CDR3 DNA reads TGTGCCAGCAGCACCCCTAGCGTCACCGGGGAGCTGTTTTTT.

The chain is built from TRBV5-1 and TRBJ1-1; D uncertain. Germline V lookup: CDR1 SGHRS, CDR2 YFSETQ. The CDR3 totals 16 residues. Trimming took 4 bases from V and 1 from J, leaving 17 bases between them. CDR3 in DNA: TGCGCCAGCAGCACCCCTGGGCTAGCCCAGAACACTGAAGCTTTCTTT. Protein: CASSTPGLAQNTEAFF.

The rearrangement uses TRBV19 and TRBJ1-4; TRBD1 matches 7 bases. Germline assignment: CDR1 LNHDA and CDR2 SQIVND (reference sequence). The V segment lost 5 bases and the J segment 8 bases; nucleotides outside the gene matches: 8. This CDR3 comprises 14 residues. The CDR3 bases are TGTGCCAGTAGTCGTGACAGGGTGAGCGAAAAACTGTTTTTT. It encodes CASSRDRVSEKLFF.

This chain uses TRBV11-1 with TRBJ1-2, with D possibly being TRBD1 (5 bases). Germline V CDR1 and CDR2: SGHAT, FQDESV (reference sequence). The CDR3 totals 14 residues. The V and J ends lost 5 bases and 3 bases respectively, with 13 bases between them. The CDR3 is CASSPLGLHYGYTF. CDR3 nucleotide sequence: TGTGCCAGCAGCCCGTTGGGACTCCACTATGGCTACACCTTC.

The rearrangement joins TRBV12-5 to TRBJ1-2; possible D gene TRBD1, 6 bases. CDR1 LGHNT and CDR2 FRNRAP come from the germline V gene. CDR3 length: 14 residues. The ends were cut back, 0 bases at V and 8 bases at J, with 13 bases in the middle. The chain's CDR3 is CASGLVPGVGGYTF. Written as DNA, the CDR3 is TGTGCTAGTGGTTTGGTACCAGGGGTCGGAGGCTACACCTTC.

This rearrangement joins TRBV2 to TRBJ2-7, with no clear D. Germline assignment: CDR1 SNHLY and CDR2 FYNNEI. This CDR3 is 12 amino acids long. Trimming left V 4 bases short and J 6 bases short, with 10 bases between. CDR3 coding DNA: TGTGCCAGCAGTGCCTCTGCGAGCGAGCAGTACTTC. This translates into CASSASASEQYF.

Only one count was recorded for this clone. The V call is TRBV7-9, the J call TRBJ1-5, with D uncertain. The CDR3 runs to 14 residues. Germline lookup yields CDR1 SEHNR and CDR2 FQNEAQ (reference sequence). Deletions cut 7 bases from V and 3 bases from J, with 13 bases between. The DNA of the CDR3 is TGTGCCAGCACCCTGTTGGAGGACAATCAGCCCCAGCATTTT. Residues: CASTLLEDNQPQHF.

The rearrangement joins TRBV7-2 to TRBJ2-5; 12 positions match TRBD2. Germline values: CDR1 SGHTA, CDR2 FQGNSA. Unmatched junction bases numbered 15, after V lost 5 bases and J lost 5 bases. This CDR3 has 18 amino acids. The CDR3 reads CASSLRTSGTSISETQYF. The CDR3 region has the DNA TGTGCCAGCAGCCTCCGGACTAGCGGGACCTCAATATCGGAGACCCAGTACTTC.